The rows below give T cell receptor beta chains drawn from one sample of a study of shared clonotypes between healthy human individuals. Here immunoSEQ multiplex PCR was the method, and the copy in TCRdb shows in-frame clones only, minus some. The sample consists of 1.5 million to 1.9 million clones, 95% to 99% of them appearing once. Sequencing input: naive CD4+ T cells sorted from blood. These receptors were collected from a man aged 30-40 years in good health. Each CDR3 is given with its conserved first and last residue. Each record gives: V gene, J gene, D gene, clone size, CDR3 DNA, CDR3 protein. The D gene is left open where the match is weak. Expanded clones are given a class, and other clones once, few, many or no size at all.

V: TRBV9
J: TRBJ2-3
D: TRBD2
size: NA
DNA: TGTGCCAGCAGCGTTAGCGGGAGAGGGTCCGATACGCAGTATTTT
CDR3: CASSVSGRGSDTQYF

V: TRBV5-1
J: TRBJ2-2
D: NA
size: NA
DNA: TGCGCCAGCAGCTTGATCCAGGAGAACACCGGGGAGCTGTTTTTT
CDR3: CASSLIQENTGELFF

V: TRBV9
J: TRBJ2-1
D: NA
size: NA
DNA: TGTGCCAGCACGGAGGACTCGTTAAACAATGAGCAGTTCTTC
CDR3: CASTEDSLNNEQFF

V: TRBV29-1
J: TRBJ1-1
D: NA
size: NA
DNA: TGCAGCGCTTTGAATCACAGGGTAGGCGTTGCCCCGGCGGAAGCTTTCTTT
CDR3: CSALNHRVGVAPAEAFF

V: TRBV7-6
J: TRBJ2-1
D: TRBD1
size: NA
DNA: TGTGCCTGTTCCGGGACAGGGTTTGAGCAGTTCTTC
CDR3: CACSGTGFEQFF

V: TRBV19
J: TRBJ2-2
D: NA
size: NA
DNA: TGTGCCAGTAGTACGTCGGGTTGGGGAGGATGGGACACCGGGGAGCTGTTTTTT
CDR3: CASSTSGWGGWDTGELFF

V: TRBV12-5
J: TRBJ2-5
D: NA
size: NA
DNA: TGTGCTAGTGGTTCCGCAGGGGTAGAGACCCAGTACTTC
CDR3: CASGSAGVETQYF

V: TRBV14
J: TRBJ2-1
D: NA
size: NA
DNA: TGTGCCAGCAGCCCAGGAGTGGGCGCGACCTACAATGAGCAGTTCTTC
CDR3: CASSPGVGATYNEQFF

V: TRBV19
J: TRBJ2-3
D: NA
size: NA
DNA: TGTGCCAGTAGTATAGATGGGTCCACAGATACGCAGTATTTT
CDR3: CASSIDGSTDTQYF

V: TRBV9
J: TRBJ2-5
D: NA
size: NA
DNA: TGTGCCAGCAGCGTAGGGACAAAGCAAGAGACCCAGTACTTC
CDR3: CASSVGTKQETQYF

V: TRBV10-3
J: TRBJ2-1
D: NA
size: NA
DNA: TGTGCCATCAGTACCCCAAGAGGGGGGGATCACAATGAGCAGTTCTTC
CDR3: CAISTPRGGDHNEQFF

V: TRBV10-3
J: TRBJ1-2
D: NA
size: NA
DNA: TGTGCCATCAGACAGGGAAATCGCGGCTACACCTTC
CDR3: CAIRQGNRGYTF

V: TRBV28
J: TRBJ2-5
D: NA
size: NA
DNA: TGTGCCAGCACTGGGGTGGAGACCCAGTACTTC
CDR3: CASTGVETQYF

V: TRBV11-2
J: TRBJ1-2
D: TRBD1
size: NA
DNA: TGTGCCAGCAGCTTAGGGGACAGGCTAATCGATGGCTACACCTTC
CDR3: CASSLGDRLIDGYTF

V: TRBV28
J: TRBJ1-1
D: NA
size: NA
DNA: TGTGCCAGCAGTTTTGGTGTAGGAGGGGAAACTTTCTTT
CDR3: CASSFGVGGETFF

V: TRBV10-1
J: TRBJ2-1
D: NA
size: once
DNA: TGCGCCAGCAGTGAGTCCCCCACCAGGAGCGAGCAGTTCTTC
CDR3: CASSESPTRSEQFF

V: TRBV7-2
J: TRBJ2-7
D: NA
size: NA
DNA: TGTGCCAGCAGCTTTACAGGGCGATCCTACGAGCAGTACTTC
CDR3: CASSFTGRSYEQYF

V: TRBV6-6
J: TRBJ1-5
D: NA
size: NA
DNA: TGTGCCAGCAGTTATTCCATGGAAAATCAGCCCCAGCATTTT
CDR3: CASSYSMENQPQHF

V: TRBV28
J: TRBJ2-6
D: NA
size: once
DNA: TGTGCCAGCAGTTTAGGTAGGAGCTCTGGGGCCAACGTCCTGACTTTC
CDR3: CASSLGRSSGANVLTF

V: TRBV28
J: TRBJ2-7
D: NA
size: NA
DNA: TGTGCCAGCAGTTTAAGGGCGGAGAGCTCCTACGAGCAGTACTTC
CDR3: CASSLRAESSYEQYF

V: TRBV29-1
J: TRBJ2-3
D: NA
size: NA
DNA: TGCAGCGTTGATCGGGGGAGCACAGATACGCAGTATTTT
CDR3: CSVDRGSTDTQYF

V: TRBV28
J: TRBJ2-7
D: TRBD1
size: NA
DNA: TGTGCCACCAAGAAAATCCTCGACAGGGAGACTCGGTACGAGCAGTACTTC
CDR3: CATKKILDRETRYEQYF

V: TRBV11-2
J: TRBJ1-1
D: NA
size: NA
DNA: TGTGCCAGCAGCGGCGGGATGAACACTGAAGCTTTCTTT
CDR3: CASSGGMNTEAFF

V: TRBV2
J: TRBJ2-2
D: NA
size: NA
DNA: TGTGCCAGCAGCAGAGAGAACACCGGGGAGCTGTTTTTT
CDR3: CASSRENTGELFF

V: TRBV11-2
J: TRBJ2-2
D: NA
size: NA
DNA: TGTGCCAGCAGCGTGCGGCAAGGAACCGGGGAGCTGTTTTTT
CDR3: CASSVRQGTGELFF

V: TRBV1
J: TRBJ1-2
D: NA
size: NA
DNA: TGCACCAGCAGCCCAAAGGAGCCGGGGCCTAACTATGGCTACACCTTC
CDR3: CTSSPKEPGPNYGYTF